The rows below give T cell receptor beta chains drawn from one sample of a study of T cells in Graves' hyperthyroidism and ophthalmopathy. TCRdb re-derived calls from the multiplex PCR reads in MiXCR, one entry per CDR3 protein. This sample carries around 300,000 distinct CDR3 sequences, approximately 15% of them seen once, and the ten largest clones take just under 25%. The specimen sequenced was blood. The receptors were sampled from a woman between 25 and 40 years old with Graves' hyperthyroidism. Both conserved end residues are part of each CDR3. The order of the fields is V gene, D gene, J gene, clone size, CDR3 length, CDR3 protein, CDR3 DNA. D genes are given only for firm matches. Only some rows state a clone size, as once, few, many or a class for expanded clones.

v_gene: TRBV20-1; d_gene: -; j_gene: TRBJ2-5; abundance: many; len: 10; CDR3aa: CSAPRGTQYF; CDR3nt: TGCAGTGCTCCTCGCGGGACCCAGTACTTC
v_gene: TRBV5-1; d_gene: -; j_gene: TRBJ2-7; abundance: many; len: 15; CDR3aa: CASSLEAGNPYEQYF; CDR3nt: TGCGCCAGCAGCTTGGAGGCAGGAAATCCCTACGAGCAGTACTTC
v_gene: TRBV5-5; d_gene: -; j_gene: TRBJ2-2; abundance: -; len: 13; CDR3aa: CASSSLLPGELFF; CDR3nt: TGTGCCAGCAGCTCACTTCTCCCCGGGGAGCTGTTTTTT
v_gene: TRBV5-1; d_gene: TRBD2; j_gene: TRBJ2-1; abundance: many; len: 17; CDR3aa: CASKRNPTSGSSDEQFF; CDR3nt: TGCGCCAGCAAACGAAATCCCACTAGCGGGAGTAGCGATGAGCAGTTCTTC
v_gene: TRBV5-1; d_gene: -; j_gene: TRBJ1-5; abundance: many; len: 14; CDR3aa: CASSLGDFNQPQHF; CDR3nt: TGCGCCAGCAGCTTGGGGGATTTCAATCAGCCCCAGCATTTT
v_gene: TRBV20-1; d_gene: -; j_gene: TRBJ1-4; abundance: -; len: 18; CDR3aa: CSANTRINTGRTNEKLFF; CDR3nt: TGCAGTGCTAACACTAGAATAAATACAGGGCGGACTAATGAAAAACTGTTTTTT
v_gene: TRBV12-3/TRBV12-4; d_gene: TRBD1; j_gene: TRBJ1-5; abundance: many; len: 14; CDR3aa: CASRLQGSSQPQHF; CDR3nt: TGTGCCAGCAGGCTACAGGGGTCTAGTCAGCCCCAGCATTTT
v_gene: TRBV28; d_gene: -; j_gene: TRBJ1-3; abundance: many; len: 12; CDR3aa: CASSLIRNTIYF; CDR3nt: TGTGCCAGCAGTTTAATCCGAAACACCATATATTTT
v_gene: TRBV16; d_gene: TRBD1; j_gene: TRBJ1-1; abundance: many; len: 14; CDR3aa: CASSPQGGNTEAFF; CDR3nt: TGTGCCAGCAGCCCACAGGGGGGTAACACTGAAGCTTTCTTT
v_gene: TRBV12-3/TRBV12-4; d_gene: -; j_gene: TRBJ1-6; abundance: few; len: 15; CDR3aa: CASRPPGNLGSPLHF; CDR3nt: TGTGCCAGCAGACCCCCGGGAAACCTAGGTTCACCCCTCCACTTT
v_gene: TRBV12-3/TRBV12-4; d_gene: TRBD2; j_gene: TRBJ2-3; abundance: many; len: 13; CDR3aa: CASSSAGGYTQYF; CDR3nt: TGTGCCAGCAGTTCAGCGGGAGGTTATACGCAGTATTTT
v_gene: TRBV6-1; d_gene: TRBD2; j_gene: TRBJ2-7; abundance: -; len: 15; CDR3aa: CASSDNPGRAYEQYF; CDR3nt: TGTGCCAGCAGTGATAACCCCGGGAGGGCCTACGAGCAGTACTTC
v_gene: TRBV6-1; d_gene: -; j_gene: TRBJ2-7; abundance: many; len: 12; CDR3aa: CASSEASYEQYF; CDR3nt: TGTGCCAGCAGTGAAGCGTCATACGAGCAGTACTTC
v_gene: TRBV19; d_gene: TRBD1; j_gene: TRBJ1-1; abundance: -; len: 16; CDR3aa: CASSVNPGQKNTEAFF; CDR3nt: TGTGCCAGTAGTGTGAACCCGGGACAGAAGAACACTGAAGCTTTCTTT
v_gene: TRBV11-2; d_gene: TRBD2; j_gene: TRBJ2-1; abundance: few; len: 17; CDR3aa: CASSENRPGLARNEQFF; CDR3nt: TGTGCCAGCAGCGAAAACCGTCCGGGACTAGCGCGAAATGAGCAGTTCTTC
v_gene: TRBV10-3; d_gene: TRBD2; j_gene: TRBJ2-5; abundance: many; len: 13; CDR3aa: CAPGTSGQETQYF; CDR3nt: TGTGCCCCCGGGACTAGCGGACAAGAGACCCAGTACTTC
v_gene: TRBV19; d_gene: -; j_gene: TRBJ1-1; abundance: -; len: 11; CDR3aa: CASIRSREAFF; CDR3nt: TGTGCCAGTATCAGGTCCAGGGAGGCTTTCTTT
v_gene: TRBV30; d_gene: -; j_gene: TRBJ1-4; abundance: many; len: 10; CDR3aa: CAWRLEKLFF; CDR3nt: TGTGCCTGGAGACTTGAAAAACTGTTTTTT
v_gene: TRBV29-1; d_gene: TRBD2; j_gene: TRBJ2-7; abundance: many; len: 14; CDR3aa: CSVVQAGVGGEQYF; CDR3nt: TGCAGCGTTGTTCAAGCGGGAGTTGGAGGCGAGCAGTACTTC
v_gene: TRBV28; d_gene: TRBD2; j_gene: TRBJ2-7; abundance: many; len: 16; CDR3aa: CASSIWGLADSYEQYF; CDR3nt: TGTGCCAGCAGCATCTGGGGACTAGCGGATTCCTACGAGCAGTACTTC
v_gene: TRBV7-2; d_gene: -; j_gene: TRBJ2-5; abundance: many; len: 11; CDR3aa: CASSHSETQYF; CDR3nt: TGTGCCAGCAGCCACTCTGAGACCCAGTACTTC
v_gene: TRBV7-9; d_gene: -; j_gene: TRBJ1-1; abundance: few; len: 14; CDR3aa: CASSLRSMNTEAFF; CDR3nt: TGTGCCAGCAGCTTAAGAAGTATGAACACTGAAGCTTTCTTT
v_gene: TRBV30; d_gene: TRBD2; j_gene: TRBJ2-3; abundance: -; len: 13; CDR3aa: CAWQRELGDTQYF; CDR3nt: TGTGCCTGGCAGCGGGAATTAGGAGATACGCAGTATTTT
v_gene: TRBV6-1; d_gene: -; j_gene: TRBJ2-7; abundance: -; len: 14; CDR3aa: CASSRQGTGYEQYF; CDR3nt: TGTGCCAGCAGTCGTCAGGGTACGGGCTACGAGCAGTACTTC
v_gene: TRBV5-1; d_gene: -; j_gene: TRBJ1-2; abundance: many; len: 15; CDR3aa: CASSLDSGANYGYTF; CDR3nt: TGCGCCAGCAGCTTGGATTCCGGAGCTAACTATGGCTACACCTTC
v_gene: TRBV6-1; d_gene: TRBD1; j_gene: TRBJ1-6; abundance: -; len: 17; CDR3aa: CASTLGQGAVLNSPLHF; CDR3nt: TGTGCCAGCACCCTAGGACAGGGGGCTGTATTGAATTCACCCCTCCACTTT
v_gene: TRBV28; d_gene: -; j_gene: TRBJ1-1; abundance: many; len: 13; CDR3aa: CASSPLSYKEAFF; CDR3nt: TGTGCCAGCAGCCCACTTAGTTATAAGGAAGCTTTCTTT
v_gene: TRBV20-1; d_gene: -; j_gene: TRBJ1-3; abundance: few; len: 15; CDR3aa: CSATKTAYSGNTIYF; CDR3nt: TGCAGTGCAACGAAGACAGCCTACTCTGGAAACACCATATATTTT
v_gene: TRBV19; d_gene: TRBD1; j_gene: TRBJ2-7; abundance: many; len: 15; CDR3aa: CASSIFGQGPYEQYF; CDR3nt: TGTGCCAGTAGTATATTTGGACAGGGCCCCTACGAGCAGTACTTC
v_gene: TRBV27; d_gene: TRBD2; j_gene: TRBJ2-3; abundance: -; len: 17; CDR3aa: CASSSLSSGRAPDTQYF; CDR3nt: TGTGCCAGCAGTTCCCTCTCTAGCGGGAGGGCACCAGATACGCAGTATTTT
v_gene: TRBV28; d_gene: -; j_gene: TRBJ2-7; abundance: many; len: 14; CDR3aa: CASSLPRDPYEQYF; CDR3nt: TGTGCCAGCAGCCTACCCCGGGATCCATACGAGCAGTACTTC
v_gene: TRBV6-1; d_gene: -; j_gene: TRBJ2-3; abundance: many; len: 13; CDR3aa: CASSVTSTDTQYF; CDR3nt: TGTGCCAGCAGTGTGACTTCCACAGATACGCAGTATTTT
v_gene: TRBV20-1; d_gene: -; j_gene: TRBJ2-7; abundance: many; len: 16; CDR3aa: CSATRRGTGRIYEQYF; CDR3nt: TGCAGTGCCACTCGGAGGGGGACGGGGCGGATCTACGAGCAGTACTTC